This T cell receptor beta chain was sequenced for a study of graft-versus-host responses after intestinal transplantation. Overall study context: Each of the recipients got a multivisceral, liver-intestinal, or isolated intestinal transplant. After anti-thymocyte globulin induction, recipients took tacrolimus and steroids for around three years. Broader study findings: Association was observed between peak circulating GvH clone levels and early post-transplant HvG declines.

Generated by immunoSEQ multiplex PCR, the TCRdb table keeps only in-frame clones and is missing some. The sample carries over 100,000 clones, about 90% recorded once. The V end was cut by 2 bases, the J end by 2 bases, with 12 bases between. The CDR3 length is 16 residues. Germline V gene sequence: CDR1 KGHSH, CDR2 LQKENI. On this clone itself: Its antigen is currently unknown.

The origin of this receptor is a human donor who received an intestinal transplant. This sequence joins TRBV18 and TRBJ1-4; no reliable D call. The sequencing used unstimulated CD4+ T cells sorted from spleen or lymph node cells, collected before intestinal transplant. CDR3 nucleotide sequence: TGTGCCAGCTCACCAAGGTCGTCGGCCACTAATGAAAAACTGTTTTTT. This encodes CASSPRSSATNEKLFF.